This T cell receptor (beta chain) was retrieved from a study of regulatory T cells in long-lasting Graves disease. The germline gives CDR1 SGHVS, CDR2 FQNEAQ. This CDR3 spans 15 amino acids. With 4 bases removed from V and 2 bases from J, the gap between germline ends came to 14 bases. Time point meaning: newly diagnosed GD, antithyroid drugs for less than 3 months. PBMC RNA served as the TCR library source. An endocrinology department located in Xi'an, China, was where the patients came from. Around 8.2 milliliters of peripheral blood were drawn into EDTA tubes. There are many counts of this clonotype. To make TCR beta libraries, researchers used iRepertoire HTBI primers and Arm-PCR of CDR3 regions. MiXCR, applied by TCRdb to the multiplex PCR reads, yields one record per CDR3 protein. The sample gives around 250,000 distinct CDR3 sequences, roughly 18% of which show up once; approximately 14% is in the top ten.

The data also belong to a second study, concerning T cells in Graves' hyperthyroidism and ophthalmopathy. This second study says: During a first-round RT-PCR of the TCR CDR3, the HTBI primer set was used. From stable hyperthyroidism, ophthalmopathy was separated by a 13 V-J model.

The chain has TRBV7-8 and TRBJ2-5; no firm D call. Source: peripheral blood mononuclear cells (PBMCs), taken at new diagnosis, from a patient treated with antithyroid drugs. The TCR sequence derives from a young woman with Graves disease. The chain's CDR3 is CASSSPDGPQETQYF. The CDR3 DNA follows: TGTGCCAGCAGCTCGCCGGATGGCCCGCAAGAGACCCAGTACTTC.